A selection of T cell receptor beta chains follows, all from one sample in a study of blood T cell repertoires in COVID-19. Profiled with immunoSEQ multiplex PCR; TCRdb holds only in-frame clones, not every one. The sample lists about 160,000 clones; roughly 84% were seen once. Sequencing was carried out using peripheral blood. The receptor set was obtained from a woman older than 75 with active or convalescent COVID-19. Both conserved end residues are part of each CDR3. Each record gives: clone size, V gene, D gene, J gene, CDR3 DNA, CDR3 protein. D genes are given only for firm matches. Rows may omit the clone size; those that give it use once, few, many or a size class.

.,TRBV28,TRBD2,TRBJ2-7,TGTGCCAGCCTAGCGGGGGGGGTTAAGGGCTACGAGCAGTACTTC,CASLAGGVKGYEQYF
.,TRBV6-2/TRBV6-3,TRBD1,TRBJ1-5,TGTGCCAGCAGTCACCGGACAGGGGAGGAACACAATCAGCCCCAGCATTTT,CASSHRTGEEHNQPQHF
.,TRBV7-2,.,TRBJ1-6,TGTGCCAGCAGCTCCGATGGGGGGGCTAATTCACCCCTCCACTTT,CASSSDGGANSPLHF
.,TRBV27,TRBD1,TRBJ1-1,TGTGCCAGCAGTTTACGCCACAGGGGGCTGAACACTGAAGCTTTCTTT,CASSLRHRGLNTEAFF
.,TRBV2,.,TRBJ1-2,TGTGCCAGCAGGGACAGTTTGGCTGGCTACACCTTC,CASRDSLAGYTF
.,TRBV29-1,TRBD1,TRBJ2-2,TGCAGCGTCGTGCAGGGGACAGGGGGCGCCGACTCCGGGGAGCTGTTTTTT,CSVVQGTGGADSGELFF
.,TRBV14,.,TRBJ1-2,TGTGCCAGCAGCCATAGGGGTGTGAGTGGCTACACCTTC,CASSHRGVSGYTF
few,TRBV23-1,.,TRBJ2-5,TGCGCCAGCAGTCAATCTGTCTTAACCCAGTACTTC,CASSQSVLTQYF
.,TRBV6-5,.,TRBJ1-2,TGTGCCAGCAGTTACAGGGGTTTGAGTACTAACTATGGCTACACCTTC,CASSYRGLSTNYGYTF
.,TRBV18,.,TRBJ1-5,TGTGCCAGCTCGGACGGACAGTTGCCAAATCAGCCCCAGCATTTT,CASSDGQLPNQPQHF
.,TRBV2,.,TRBJ1-2,TGTGCCAGCAGTGAAGCAAGCCGCAGCTACACCTTC,CASSEASRSYTF